The T cell receptor (beta chain) under discussion was sequenced for a study of T cell responses to AZD1222 COVID-19 vaccine. General study findings and limits: Donors were largely white British and mainly female; clonal diversity was possibly underestimated. Spike-specific TCRs gained breadth and depth after people received two AZD1222 doses. Baseline testing showed seropositivity in only a handful of AZD1222 recipients.

The CDR3 extends over 14 amino acids. Per germline, CDR1 SGHRS and CDR2 YFSETQ. With 3 bases removed from V and 4 bases from J, the gap between germline ends came to 13 bases. Details on this clone: Its antigen is as yet unknown.

TCRdb keeps only in-frame clones here, not all; method: immunoSEQ multiplex PCR. Found here are about 100,000 clones, 85% to 90% of them singletons; the top ten hold approximately 3%. The specimen was peripheral blood, collected on day 0 of AZD1222 vaccination. V and J are TRBV5-1 and TRBJ1-2, with TRBD1 as a possible D gene (6 bases). The source of this sequence is an adult in good health. The CDR3 region has the DNA TGCGCCAGCAGCTCCTCCGGGACAAGCTATGGCTACACCTTC. It codes for CASSSSGTSYGYTF.